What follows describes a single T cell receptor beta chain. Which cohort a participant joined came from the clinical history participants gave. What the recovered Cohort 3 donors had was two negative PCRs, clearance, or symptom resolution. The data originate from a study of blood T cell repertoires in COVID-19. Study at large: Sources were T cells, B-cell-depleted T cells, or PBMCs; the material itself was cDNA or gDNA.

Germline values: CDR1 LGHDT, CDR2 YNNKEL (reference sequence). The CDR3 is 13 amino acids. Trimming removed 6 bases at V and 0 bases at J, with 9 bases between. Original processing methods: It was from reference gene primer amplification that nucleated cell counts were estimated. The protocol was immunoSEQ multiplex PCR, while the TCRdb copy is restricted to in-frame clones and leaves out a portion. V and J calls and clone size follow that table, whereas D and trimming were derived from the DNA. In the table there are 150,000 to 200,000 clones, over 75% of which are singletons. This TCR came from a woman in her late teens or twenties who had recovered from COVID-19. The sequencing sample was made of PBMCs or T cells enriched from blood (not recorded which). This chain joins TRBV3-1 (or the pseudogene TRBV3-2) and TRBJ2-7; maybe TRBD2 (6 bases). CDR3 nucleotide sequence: TGTGCCAGCAGGGGACTTATCTCCTACGAGCAGTACTTC. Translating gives CASRGLISYEQYF.